The 12 T cell receptor beta chains below all came from one sample that was sequenced in a study of blood T cell repertoires in COVID-19. Produced via immunoSEQ multiplex PCR; TCRdb's table is partial and in-frame only. The sample lists hundreds of thousands of clones, about 90% seen once, with over 3% in the top ten. Input material: PBMCs or T cells enriched from blood (not recorded which). Every receptor here comes from a woman between 50 and 59 years old in a cohort exposed to, infected with or recovered from COVID-19 (not recorded which).

The V gene is TRBV7-9, the J gene TRBJ1-5; 7 positions match TRBD1. The junction had 13 bases not matched to a gene; V was cut back by 5 bases and J by 3 bases. The CDR3 has 17 residues. Per the germline V gene, CDR1 is SEHNR and CDR2 is FQNEAQ (reference sequence). The CDR3 region is CASSITKGQGDNQPQHF. In nucleotides, the CDR3 is TGTGCCAGCAGCATTACCAAGGGGCAGGGGGACAATCAGCCCCAGCATTTT.

The chain joins TRBV7-2 to TRBJ2-3; no firm D call. The CDR3 has 13 amino acids. V was cut by 10 bases and J by 8 bases, with 19 bases left in between. Looked up from germline, CDR1 is SGHTA and CDR2 is FQGNSA. CDR3 region: CAKISGYRGTQYF. The CDR3 bases are TGTGCCAAAATTTCCGGGTATAGAGGTACGCAGTATTTT.

The chain joins TRBV4-3 to TRBJ2-1, with 11 bases identical to TRBD2. Germline CDR1 LGHNA, CDR2 YSLEER. The V segment lost 2 bases and the J segment 7 bases; nucleotides outside the gene matches: 10. The CDR3 totals 17 residues. Here the CDR3 DNA reads TGCGCCAGCAGCCAAAACTCGGTGTTAGCGGGGGGGAATGAGCAGTTCTTC. Its translation is CASSQNSVLAGGNEQFF.

The rearrangement links TRBV7-2 to TRBJ1-5; 12 nucleotides match TRBD1. The germline gives CDR1 SGHTA, CDR2 FQGNSA. With V trimmed by 8 bases and J by 1 base, 3 bases remained unmatched. The CDR3 is 15 residues long. CDR3 amino acids: CASGTGGSSNQPQHF. CDR3 nucleotide sequence: TGTGCCAGCGGGACAGGGGGCTCGAGCAATCAGCCCCAGCATTTT.

CDR3 in DNA: TGTGCCAGCACCTCACAGTACCAAGAGACCCAGTACTTC. Translation: CASTSQYQETQYF. V is TRBV12-3 or TRBV12-4 and J is TRBJ2-5; D uncertain. Trimming took off 7 bases at V and 0 bases at J, with 9 bases between the two ends. The CDR3 totals 13 residues.

The chain combines TRBV6-6 with TRBJ1-1, with D tentatively TRBD1 (5 bases). The CDR3 runs 15 residues. In germline, CDR1 is MNHNY, CDR2 SVGAGI (reference sequence). Trimming left V 0 bases short and J 1 base short, with 9 bases between. CDR3 protein: CASSYSGTQNTEAFF. As DNA, the CDR3 is TGTGCCAGCAGTTACTCAGGGACTCAGAACACTGAAGCTTTCTTT.

The V and J genes are TRBV4-2 and TRBJ2-1; TRBD2 is a possible D gene (6 bases). Trimming pared 1 base from V and 2 bases from J, leaving 9 bases between. The CDR3 is 15 amino acids. Germline V CDR1 and CDR2: LGHNA, YNFKEQ. Here the CDR3 DNA reads TGTGCCAGCAGCCAAGGGGACTCCCCCTACAATGAGCAGTTCTTC. It specifies CASSQGDSPYNEQFF.

The chain joins TRBV6-5 to TRBJ1-5; weak D call: TRBD1 (6 bases). V was pared by 7 bases and J by 0 bases, with 13 bases between. The CDR3 runs to 15 residues. The germline V gene has CDR1 MNHEY and CDR2 SVGAGI. The CDR3 region has the DNA TGTGCCAGCAAAGCAGGGGTATATAGCAATCAGCCCCAGCATTTT. Amino acid sequence: CASKAGVYSNQPQHF.

Here the CDR3 reads CASSLDFGGKNTEAFF. The CDR3 DNA reads TGTGCCAGCAGCTTAGATTTCGGAGGGAAGAACACTGAAGCTTTCTTT. The J gene is TRBJ1-1, the V gene TRBV11-2, with D unclear. Germline V CDR1 and CDR2: SGHAT, FQNNGV. V dropped 0 bases and J dropped 1 base, with 12 bases sitting between them. The CDR3 spans 16 residues.

The rearrangement joins TRBV30 to TRBJ1-3; tentatively, D is TRBD1 (5 bases). Germline values: CDR1 GTSNPN, CDR2 SVGIG (reference sequence). The CDR3 totals 17 residues. Trimming removed 5 bases from V and 0 bases from J, with 20 bases in between. DNA for the CDR3: TGTGCCTGGGCAGGGTCGGAAGGGGACTACTCTGGAAACACCATATATTTT. As protein: CAWAGSEGDYSGNTIYF.

The rearrangement uses TRBV4-3 and TRBJ1-2, with 9 bases aligning to TRBD1. The length of the CDR3 is 16 residues. V lost 6 bases and J lost 9; bases outside the gene matches: 17. Germline assignment: CDR1 LGHNA and CDR2 YSLEER. In nucleotides, the CDR3 is TGCGCCAGCAGTACTGTAGCCGGGACAGGGATTATAAGCTACACCTTC. Translated, it gives CASSTVAGTGIISYTF.

A remark on this clone: The germline gene is not matched at one end of the junction; a read error may be the cause. This chain joins TRBV19 and TRBJ2-2; 9 bases are shared with TRBD2. Germline loops: CDR1 LNHDA, CDR2 SQIVND (reference sequence). This CDR3 comprises 16 residues. This CDR3 is CASRSSGGPYTGELFF. The CDR3 nucleotides read TGTGCAAGTAGGTCAAGCGGGGGGCCCTACACCGGGGAGCTGTTTTTT.